A single TCR beta chain is shown here with its context. Some clones are missing from TCRdb's copy, which holds only in-frame ones; the method was immunoSEQ multiplex PCR. The sample has fewer than 85,000 clones; approximately 86% are singletons. This sample was taken from a study of ipilimumab plus nivolumab after autologous stem cell transplantation. Study at large: The DLBCL group included primary refractory and relapsed cases.

Checkpoint therapy with ipilimumab 1 mg/kg began 14 to 28 days after transplant. This clonotype was sampled from a male donor with diffuse large B-cell lymphoma. Sequenced material: PBMCs, taken in a trial of ipilimumab plus nivolumab as post-transplant consolidation.

The CDR3 sequence: CASVSRGGANVLTF. The CDR3 DNA reads TGTGCTTCAGTATCTAGAGGTGGGGCCAACGTCCTGACTTTC. V is TRBV19 and J is TRBJ2-6, with D unresolved. Germline V gene sequence: CDR1 LNHDA, CDR2 SQIVND (reference sequence). The CDR3 is made up of 14 amino acids.